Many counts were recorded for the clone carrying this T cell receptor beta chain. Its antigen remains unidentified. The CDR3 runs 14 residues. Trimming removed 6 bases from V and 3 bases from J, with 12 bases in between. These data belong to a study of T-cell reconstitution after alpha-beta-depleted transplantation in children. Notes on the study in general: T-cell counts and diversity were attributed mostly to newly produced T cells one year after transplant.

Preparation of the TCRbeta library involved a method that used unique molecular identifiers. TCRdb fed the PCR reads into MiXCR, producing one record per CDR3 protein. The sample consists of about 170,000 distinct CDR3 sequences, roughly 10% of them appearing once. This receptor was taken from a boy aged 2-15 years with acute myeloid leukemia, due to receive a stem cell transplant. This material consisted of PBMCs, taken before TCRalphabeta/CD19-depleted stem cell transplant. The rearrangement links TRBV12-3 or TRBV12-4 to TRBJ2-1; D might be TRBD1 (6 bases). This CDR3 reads CASRKGHYYNEQFF. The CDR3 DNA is TGTGCCAGCAGAAAGGGACATTACTACAATGAGCAGTTCTTC.